This T cell receptor beta chain was obtained from a study of T-cell memory formation after mild COVID-19. Study-wide results and limits: Day 15 to 85 contracting clones showed balanced CD4/CD8; day 15 to 37 expanders favored CD4+. Pre-infection memory held some responding clones, suggesting pre-existing cross-reactive T cells responded.

TCRdb independently ran MiXCR on the 5' RACE reads; one entry per CDR3 protein. The data contain hundreds of thousands of distinct CDR3 sequences, approximately 15% of them seen just once; the ten biggest clones take up around 22%. V gave up 4 bases and J gave up 2 bases, with 9 bases separating them. The CDR3 runs 13 residues. Germline assignment: CDR1 MNHNS and CDR2 SASEGT. This clonotype was observed a few times. The antigen is unknown. The V call is TRBV6-1, the J call TRBJ2-7; maybe TRBD2 (5 bases). The receptor was derived from a man aged 18 to 35 who had mild COVID-19 (a few samples of this study predate the infection). Cell type and time point are not known. Sequenced sample: PBMCs or a T cell subset sorted from them (not recorded which). The CDR3 nucleotides are TGTGCCAGCAGTGCCCGGGATCCCTACGAGCAGTACGTC. Amino acids: CASSARDPYEQYV.